This T cell receptor beta chain was recovered during a study of OX40 agonist ivuxolimab in advanced cancers. For the study at large: Patients received the agonistic anti-OX40 (CD134) antibody ivuxolimab. Prior therapy, whether anti-PD-1, anti-PD-L1 or anti-CTLA-4, was allowed, and approximately 40% had some. Partial responses were recorded for three patients, including one with hepatocellular carcinoma and two with cutaneous melanoma. Study-level findings and limits: There was clonal expansion of CD4+ and CD8+ blood T cells by week 6 at 0.1 to 3.0 mg/kg.

The CDR3 contains 16 residues. The germline V and J ends were trimmed by 3 bases and 3 bases, with 16 bases remaining between them. The germline V gene encodes CDR1 SNHLY and CDR2 FYNNEI. The method was immunoSEQ multiplex PCR; TCRdb's version includes in-frame clones alone and lacks a portion of them. Here the sample spans approximately 39,000 clones, roughly nine tenths being singletons. Points on this clone: The antigen is undetermined.

The clonotype was recovered from an adult with an advanced solid tumor such as melanoma, head and neck, liver or kidney cancer. The chain uses TRBV2 and TRBJ2-3; D not certain. Sequencing used CD4+ or CD8+ T cells sorted from blood, obtained in a trial of the OX40 agonist ivuxolimab. The CDR3 nucleotides are TGTGCCAGCAGTGACGACCGCGAGCGCGAGACAGATACGCAGTATTTT. It yields the protein CASSDDRERETDTQYF.